Detailed here is one T cell receptor (beta chain). Its antigen is still unknown. The sample is drawn from a study of OX40 agonist ivuxolimab in advanced cancers. Study conclusions and caveats: Blood T cells, both CD4+ and CD8+, expanded clonally by week 6 at 0.1 to 3.0 mg/kg.

Some clones are missing from TCRdb's copy, which holds only in-frame ones; the method was immunoSEQ multiplex PCR. The sample carries approximately 98,000 clones, approximately 90% recorded once. The cohort excluded patients with autoimmune disease history or systemic immunosuppression. The TCR was taken from an adult with an advanced solid tumor such as melanoma, head and neck, liver or kidney cancer. The sequencing here drew on CD4+ or CD8+ T cells sorted from blood, taken in a trial of the OX40 agonist ivuxolimab.

The DNA for the CDR3 is TGTGCCAGCAGCTTGAGGGCTAGCGGAAATGAGCAGTTCTTC. It yields the protein CASSLRASGNEQFF. The gene calls are TRBV7-2 and TRBJ2-1; 7 bases map to TRBD2. The CDR3 consists of 14 residues. Germline CDR1 SGHTA, CDR2 FQGNSA. V lost 3 bases to trimming and J lost 7 bases; unmatched junction nucleotides: 6.